These 5 T cell receptor beta chains were all obtained from the same sample, sequenced in a study of blood T cells in healthy people across ages. Alongside a J-beta primer mix, a sample-barcoded 5' primer served in a second PCR lasting roughly 7 to 11 cycles. A single record per CDR3 protein comes from TCRdb applying MiXCR to the 5' RACE reads. The sample contains about 1.6 million distinct CDR3 sequences, about 35% of which appear only once. The sample comprised blood. The receptors shown here come from a woman aged 25 to 45 in good health.

The V and J genes are TRBV10-3 and TRBJ1-1, with D possibly TRBD1 on 6 matching bases. The CDR3 extends over 13 amino acids. Trimming left V 1 base short and J 6 bases short, with 9 bases between. Germline-derived CDR1 and CDR2 are ENHRY and SYGVKD. The CDR3: CAISELGGAEAFF. In nucleotides, the CDR3 is TGTGCCATCAGTGAGTTAGGGGGAGCTGAAGCTTTCTTT.

This clonotype showed up just a few times. The chain carries TRBV5-1 and TRBJ2-3; 8 positions match TRBD2. Trimming at V came to 4 bases and at J to 0 bases, leaving 4 bases not matched to a gene. CDR3 length: 15 amino acids. From germline, CDR1 is SGHRS and CDR2 YFSETQ. The CDR3 spells CASSATSASTDTQYF. In DNA, the CDR3 is TGCGCCAGCAGCGCGACTAGCGCCAGCACAGATACGCAGTATTTT.

CDR3 coding DNA: TGTGCCAGCTCACCTGGACGGGGGATCGGGGAAGCTTTCTTT. Translated: CASSPGRGIGEAFF. The chain combines TRBV18 with TRBJ1-1; D perhaps matches TRBD1 (5 bases). Germline values: CDR1 KGHSH, CDR2 LQKENI. Trimming took 3 bases from V and 8 from J, leaving 16 bases between them. The CDR3 spans 14 residues.

The chain's CDR3 is CASSLSWVREQYF. CDR3 coding DNA: TGTGCCAGCAGTTTATCCTGGGTCCGCGAGCAGTACTTC. The chain uses TRBV27 and TRBJ2-7; D remains unclear. The CDR3 loop spans 13 amino acids. Trimming cost V 0 bases and J 6 bases, with 9 bases left between them. Germline V gene data show CDR1 as MNHEY and CDR2 as SMNVEV (reference sequence).

The gene calls are TRBV20-1 and TRBJ2-7; D not certain. The CDR3 contains 14 residues. V lost 3 bases to trimming and J lost 5 bases, with 17 bases between them. CDR1 and CDR2 from the germline V gene are DFQATT and SNEGSKA (reference sequence). The CDR3 spells CSASERVGSDEQYF. For the CDR3, the DNA is TGCAGTGCTAGTGAACGGGTCGGGTCGGACGAGCAGTACTTC.